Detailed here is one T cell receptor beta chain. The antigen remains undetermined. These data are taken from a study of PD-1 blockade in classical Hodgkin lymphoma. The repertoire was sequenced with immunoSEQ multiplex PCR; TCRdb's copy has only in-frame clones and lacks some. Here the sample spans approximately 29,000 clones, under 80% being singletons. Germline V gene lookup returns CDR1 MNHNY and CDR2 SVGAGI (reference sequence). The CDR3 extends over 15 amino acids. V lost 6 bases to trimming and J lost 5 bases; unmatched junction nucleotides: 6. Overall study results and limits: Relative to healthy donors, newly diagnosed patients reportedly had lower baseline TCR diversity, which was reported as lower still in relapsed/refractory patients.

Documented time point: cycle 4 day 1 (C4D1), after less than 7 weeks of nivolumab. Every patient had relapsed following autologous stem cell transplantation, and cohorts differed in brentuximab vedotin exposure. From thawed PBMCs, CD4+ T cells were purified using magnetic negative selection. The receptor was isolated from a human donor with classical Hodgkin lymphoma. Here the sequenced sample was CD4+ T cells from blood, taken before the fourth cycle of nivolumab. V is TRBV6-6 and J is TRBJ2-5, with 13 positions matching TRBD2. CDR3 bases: TGTGCCAGCAGCCCTACACTAGCGGGAGGGGAGACCCAGTACTTC. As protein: CASSPTLAGGETQYF.